The 9 T cell receptor beta chains reported below all come from one sample, sequenced in a study of Ad26.COV2.S vaccination and SARS-CoV-2 variants. Here immunoSEQ multiplex PCR was the method, and the copy in TCRdb shows in-frame clones only, minus some. The top ten hold about 1.5% of the sample, which has hundreds of thousands of clones, 89% seen once. Stated treatment: around 19 received Ad26.COV2.S at low or high dose, single or two shots; roughly five received placebo; per-sample allocation not given. Sampling occurred on day 63 after the first vaccine or placebo injection. Sequenced here: peripheral blood, sampled in a trial of Ad26.COV2.S vaccine versus placebo. The origin of the receptors is a person aged 18-65 years who received the Ad26.COV2.S COVID-19 vaccine or a placebo.

On this clone itself: This sample includes further DNA sequences coding for the same CDR3. V usage is TRBV12-3 or TRBV12-4 and J usage is TRBJ1-1; D is unclear. The V end was cut by 1 base, the J end by 4 bases, with 7 bases between. The CDR3 has 13 residues. The CDR3 DNA is TGTGCCAGCAGTTTAGGGGGAGGCACTGAAGCTTTCTTT. Its translation: CASSLGGGTEAFF.

The chain links TRBV5-5 to TRBJ1-1, with D perhaps TRBD1 (5 bases). CDR1 is SGHKS, CDR2 YYEKEE, per germline (reference sequence). V was clipped by 4 bases and J by 0 bases, with 10 bases between them. The CDR3 loop spans 14 amino acids. The CDR3 DNA reads TGTGCCAGCAGCCCCCGACAGTTGAACACTGAAGCTTTCTTT. This gives the protein CASSPRQLNTEAFF.

The chain uses TRBV7-8 and TRBJ1-2; 9 nucleotides agree with TRBD1. This CDR3 is 16 amino acids long. With 5 bases clipped from V and 0 bases from J, the junction kept 7 bases outside the gene matches. Germline CDR1 is SGHVS and CDR2 is FQNEAQ. CDR3 protein: CASSARDRAPNYGYTF. The DNA of the CDR3 is TGTGCCAGCAGCGCGCGGGACAGGGCTCCTAACTATGGCTACACCTTC. The complete variable domain, with remaining parts taken from reference TRBV7-8 and TRBJ1-2, reads GAGVSQSPRYKVAKRGQDVALRCDPISGHVSLFWYQQALGQGPEFLTYFQNEAQLDKSGLPSDRFFAERPEGSVSTLKIQRTQQEDSAVYLCASSARDRAPNYGYTFGSGTRLTVV.

The V call is TRBV11-3, the J call TRBJ2-2; 7 nucleotides match TRBD2. Trimming cost V 3 bases and J 5 bases; bases outside gene matches: 9. Germline V gene lookup returns CDR1 SGHNT and CDR2 YENEEA. The CDR3 has 16 amino acids. The CDR3 DNA reads as TGTGCCAGCAGCTTGGACCAGCGGGGAGGGACCGGGGAGCTGTTTTTT. As protein: CASSLDQRGGTGELFF.

This clone was observed once. This chain links TRBV3-1 (or the pseudogene TRBV3-2) with TRBJ2-3; D gene uncertain. This CDR3 contains 16 residues. Germline V gives CDR1 LGHDT, CDR2 YNNKEL (reference sequence). V shed 2 bases and J shed 0 bases, with 12 bases lying between them. CDR3 bases: TGTGCCAGCAGCCAACCGGGCACAACTAGCACAGATACGCAGTATTTT. It specifies CASSQPGTTSTDTQYF.

V and J are TRBV5-5 and TRBJ1-6; D possibly corresponds to TRBD1 (5 bases). Trimming left V 4 bases short and J 5 bases short, with 10 bases between. CDR3 length: 14 amino acids. Germline assignment: CDR1 SGHKS and CDR2 YYEKEE (reference sequence). For the CDR3, the DNA is TGTGCCAGCAGCACCGGAGGGGATAATTCACCCCTCCACTTT. Translated, it gives CASSTGGDNSPLHF.

The chain employs TRBV24-1 and TRBJ2-3; a weak D match, TRBD1 (6 bases). The CDR3 covers 15 residues. CDR1 and CDR2 from the germline V gene are KGHDR and SFDVKD. V lost 2 bases, J lost 1 base, and 9 bases lay in between. The CDR3 DNA is TGTGCCACCAGTGATTACAGGGTTGGCACAGATACGCAGTATTTT. It encodes CATSDYRVGTDTQYF.

The chain recombines TRBV5-8 with TRBJ2-4; 7 bases match TRBD1. Per germline, CDR1 SGHTS and CDR2 YDEGEE. V lost 4 bases to trimming and J lost 7 bases; unmatched junction nucleotides: 14. This CDR3 has 16 amino acids. The DNA of the CDR3 is TGTGCCAGCAGCCTACTCCCGACAGGGATTGTGAACATTCAGTACTTC. Translated: CASSLLPTGIVNIQYF.

The CDR3 DNA reads as TGCAGGCCTGTCGGACGAAATGAGCAGTTCTTC. Its protein is CRPVGRNEQFF. The J gene is TRBJ2-1, the V gene TRBV20-1; the D is unclear. This CDR3 has 11 residues. Germline V gene data show CDR1 as DFQATT and CDR2 as SNEGSKA (reference sequence).